This T cell receptor beta chain was identified during a study of CD8+ T cells in alopecia areata. Findings of the study overall: Patients showed less clear TCR sequence sharing than mice, possibly partly because of HLA diversity. Among the 100 top clones, expanded CD8+ clones, like scalp clonality, were significantly decreased by tofacitinib. Affected scalp, especially in alopecia totalis/universalis, had a higher clonality than normal scalp did.

cDNA reverse transcribed from extracted RNA served as the sequencing template. Sequenced by immunoSEQ multiplex PCR; TCRdb stores in-frame clones only, minus some. In the table there are some 190,000 clones, around 60% of which are singletons. The CDR3 length is 11 residues. Germline loops: CDR1 SQVTM, CDR2 ANQGSEA. Trimming took 7 bases from V and 6 from J; bases not matched to a gene: 6. The treatment was: oral pan-JAK inhibitor, 5-10 mg twice daily. Comment on this clone: Its antigen is undetermined.

The specimen was CD4+ T cells sorted from blood, collected at week 4, from a patient treated with tofacitinib. The chain uses TRBV29-1 and TRBJ2-7; 7 nucleotides agree with TRBD1. The clonotype was recovered from a human donor with alopecia areata. CDR3 protein: CSARQGSEQYF. The DNA of the CDR3 is TGCAGCGCACGACAGGGATCCGAGCAGTACTTC.